This TCR beta chain was sequenced for a study of OX40 agonist ivuxolimab in advanced cancers. Across the study: Prior anti-PD-1, anti-PD-L1 or anti-CTLA-4 therapy was allowed; 40% had some.

Here immunoSEQ multiplex PCR was the method, and the copy in TCRdb shows in-frame clones only, minus some. Of some 60,000 clones detected, 85% appear once; the ten largest clones hold over 3.5%. This CDR3 contains 14 residues. Trimming took 0 bases from V and 8 from J, leaving 11 bases between them. CDR1 and CDR2 from the germline V gene are KGHSH and LQKENI. About this clone: What it binds is not known.

General observations from the study: Clones of CD4+ and CD8+ blood T cells grew by week 6 at doses of 0.1 to 3.0 mg/kg.

The source material was CD4+ or CD8+ T cells sorted from blood, sampled in a trial of the OX40 agonist ivuxolimab. This chain links TRBV18 with TRBJ2-1; possibly TRBD1 or TRBD2 for D (5 bases each). This clonotype originated in an adult with an advanced solid tumor such as melanoma, head and neck, liver or kidney cancer. The CDR3 DNA reads TGTGCCAGCTCACCACCGCAGGGAGTCTATGAGCAGTTCTTC. Protein product: CASSPPQGVYEQFF.